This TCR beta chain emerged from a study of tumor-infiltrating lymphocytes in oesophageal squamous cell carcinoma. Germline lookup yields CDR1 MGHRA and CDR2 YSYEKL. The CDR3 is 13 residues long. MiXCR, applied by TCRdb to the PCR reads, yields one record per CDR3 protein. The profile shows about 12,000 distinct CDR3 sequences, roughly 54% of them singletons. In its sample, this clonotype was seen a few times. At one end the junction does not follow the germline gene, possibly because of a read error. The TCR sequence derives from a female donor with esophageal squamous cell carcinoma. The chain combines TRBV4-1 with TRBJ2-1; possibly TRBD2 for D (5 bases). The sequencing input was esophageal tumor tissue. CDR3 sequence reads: CASSQDRGLSLHF. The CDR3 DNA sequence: TGCGCCAGCAGCCAAGATCGGGGTCTCTCCCTCCACTTC.